Listed here are 27 T cell receptor beta chains from one sample, sequenced in a study of blood T cell repertoires in COVID-19. Generated by immunoSEQ multiplex PCR, the TCRdb table keeps only in-frame clones and is missing some. This repertoire shows around 70,000 clones, roughly 80% found once; its top ten account for less than 2%. Sequencing was performed on peripheral blood. The source of these receptors is a woman aged 60-70 years with acute or convalescent COVID-19.

This clone was seen only a few times. The V and J genes are TRBV7-2 and TRBJ1-1; 7 nucleotides match TRBD1. V was clipped by 3 bases and J by 1 base; unmatched bases: 5. This CDR3 comprises 15 residues. The V gene's germline CDR1 is SGHTA and CDR2 FQGNSA. CDR3 sequence (DNA): TGTGCCAGCAGCTTGGGGGGACAGAAGAACACTGAAGCTTTCTTT. It yields the protein CASSLGGQKNTEAFF.

The rearrangement joins TRBV6-5 to TRBJ1-1; no clear D gene. CDR1 and CDR2 from the germline V gene are MNHEY and SVGAGI. Trimming cost V 6 bases and J 5 bases, with 7 bases left between them. The CDR3 totals 11 residues. The CDR3 region is CASSATTEAFF. CDR3 nucleotides: TGTGCCAGCAGCGCGACAACTGAAGCTTTCTTT.

The CDR3 DNA sequence: TGTGCCAGTAGTGAGTGGCGGGGAAGCTCCTACAATGAGCAGTTCTTC. Its protein product is CASSEWRGSSYNEQFF. The rearrangement joins TRBV19 to TRBJ2-1; weak D call: TRBD2 (6 bases). Germline assignment: CDR1 LNHDA and CDR2 SQIVND (reference sequence). V lost 5 bases and J 0 bases, leaving 14 bases between the germline ends. This CDR3 has 16 residues.

This rearrangement joins TRBV5-5 to TRBJ2-3, with D perhaps matching TRBD1 (6 bases). Germline V gene data show CDR1 as SGHKS and CDR2 as YYEKEE (reference sequence). This CDR3 comprises 16 residues. V shed 0 bases and J shed 4 bases, with 15 bases lying between them. The CDR3 is CASSLATQGSADTQYF. CDR3 sequence (DNA): TGTGCCAGCAGCTTGGCCACGCAGGGGAGCGCAGATACGCAGTATTTT.

The genes are TRBV10-3 and TRBJ2-3, with 11 positions matching TRBD2. Germline values: CDR1 ENHRY, CDR2 SYGVKD. The trim removed 8 bases at V and 3 bases at J, leaving 4 bases unmatched. This CDR3 contains 14 residues. The CDR3 region has the DNA TGTGCCATCCGGCTAGCGGGGGGAACAGATACGCAGTATTTT. It codes for CAIRLAGGTDTQYF.

The chain recombines TRBV7-2 with TRBJ2-5, with TRBD2 matching over 7 bases. V was pared by 3 bases and J by 4 bases, with 2 bases of the junction left unmatched. CDR1 SGHTA and CDR2 FQGNSA come from the germline V gene. CDR3 size: 13 residues. In DNA form, the CDR3 reads TGTGCCAGCAGCTTGGGGAGGGCAGAGACCCAGTACTTC. It translates to CASSLGRAETQYF. The entire variable domain, with the rest obtained from reference TRBV7-2 and TRBJ2-5, is as follows: GAGVSQSPSNKVTEKGKDVELRCDPISGHTALYWYRQSLGQGLEFLIYFQGNSAPDKSGLPSDRFSAERTGGSVSTLTIQRTQQEDSAVYLCASSLGRAETQYFGPGTRLLVL.

This chain connects TRBV19 to TRBJ1-1, with D hard to call. CDR1 and CDR2 from the germline V gene are LNHDA and SQIVND (reference sequence). The CDR3 contains 14 residues. V gave up 1 base and J gave up 6 bases, with 12 bases separating them. CDR3 protein: CASSIGGIYSEAFF. In nucleotides, the CDR3 is TGTGCCAGTAGTATAGGAGGGATTTATTCTGAAGCTTTCTTT.

The chain recombines TRBV2 with TRBJ2-7; 8 nucleotides agree with TRBD1. Germline CDR1 and CDR2: SNHLY and FYNNEI. CDR3 length equals 14 residues. Germline trimming cut 5 bases from V and 6 bases from J; bases unmatched to any gene: 9. As DNA, the CDR3 is TGTGCCAGCAGTAGCCAGGGGGCTCCGGCCGAGCAGTACTTC. Protein sequence: CASSSQGAPAEQYF.

The chain couples TRBV28 to TRBJ1-2; D ambiguous. The germline V and J ends were trimmed by 3 bases and 5 bases, with 10 bases remaining between them. The germline CDR1 and CDR2 sequences are MDHEN and SYDVKM. The CDR3 is 13 residues long. The CDR3 sequence is CASSFAVKYGYTF. CDR3 nucleotides: TGTGCCAGCAGTTTCGCAGTCAAGTATGGCTACACCTTC.

The V call is TRBV7-2, the J call TRBJ1-2; 9 positions agree with TRBD1. Germline values: CDR1 SGHTA, CDR2 FQGNSA. This CDR3 has 12 residues. V trimming: 4 bases; J trimming: 7 bases; junction bases outside the gene matches: 1. This CDR3 is CASSSTGGGYTF. For the CDR3, the DNA is TGTGCCAGCAGCTCGACAGGGGGTGGCTACACCTTC.

This sequence joins TRBV12-2 and TRBJ1-5; the DNA was not compared with TRBD1, the D call given in the table. TRBV12-2 is listed as a pseudogene. The CDR3 is 18 amino acids. The chain's CDR3 is CASRLEPRRDRGNQPQHF. CDR3 sequence (DNA): TGTGCAAGTCGCTTAGAACCCCGCCGGGACAGGGGGAATCAGCCCCAGCATTTT.

This chain links TRBV25-1 with TRBJ1-1; 8 bases map to TRBD1. Germline trimming cut 4 bases from V and 1 base from J; bases unmatched to any gene: 5. This CDR3 comprises 15 residues. In germline, CDR1 is MGHDK, CDR2 SYGVNS. The CDR3: CASSASTGANTEAFF. The DNA of the CDR3 is TGTGCCAGCAGTGCCTCGACAGGGGCGAACACTGAAGCTTTCTTT.

CDR3 nucleotides: TGTGCCAGCAGCGGGACAGGGGGTGGTCAGCCCCAGCATTTT. Residues: CASSGTGGGQPQHF. V is TRBV3-1 (or the pseudogene TRBV3-2) and J is TRBJ1-5, with 11 bases fitting TRBD1. Unmatched junction bases numbered 3, after V lost 5 bases and J lost 6 bases. The CDR3 runs 14 residues. Germline CDR1 and CDR2: LGHDT and YNNKEL (reference sequence).

The chain joins TRBV19 to TRBJ1-1, with D hard to call. Per germline, CDR1 LNHDA and CDR2 SQIVND (reference sequence). V was cut by 2 bases and J by 8 bases, with 6 bases left in between. The CDR3 totals 11 residues. The CDR3 DNA sequence: TGTGCCAGTAGTATAAACCAGGAAGCTTTCTTT. Translating it yields CASSINQEAFF.

This clone was seen a few times. The chain carries TRBV7-3 and TRBJ2-1; no clear D. The germline V and J ends were trimmed by 1 base and 5 bases, with 6 bases remaining between them. Germline assignment: CDR1 SGHTA and CDR2 FQGTGA. This CDR3 region has 13 residues. The CDR3 coding sequence is TGTGCCAGCAGCTTAAGTCAAAACAATGAGCAGTTCTTC. Protein sequence: CASSLSQNNEQFF.

V and J are TRBV7-2 and TRBJ2-1; 10 bases map to TRBD1. Germline V gene data show CDR1 as SGHTA and CDR2 as FQGNSA. The length of the CDR3 is 15 residues. The V and J ends lost 5 bases and 10 bases, in that order; junction bases with no gene match: 11. CDR3 nucleotides: TGTGCCAGCAGCACCTCCGGGACAGGGGTTAGGGAGCAGTTCTTC. Translation gives CASSTSGTGVREQFF.

For this clone: The sample has other DNA sequences that encode this CDR3 too. This chain links TRBV6-5 with TRBJ1-4; TRBD1 agrees at 7 bases. The CDR3 sequence is 14 residues long. V shed 6 bases, J shed 4 bases, and the junction held 5 bases outside the gene matches. The germline V gene encodes CDR1 MNHEY and CDR2 SVGAGI. This CDR3 is CASSRGQVNEKLFF. The CDR3 nucleotides read TGTGCCAGCAGCCGTGGACAGGTTAATGAAAAACTGTTTTTT.

The rearrangement links TRBV19 to TRBJ1-5, with D tentatively TRBD1 (5 bases). Trimming took off 6 bases at V and 6 bases at J, with 18 bases between the two ends. CDR3 size: 15 residues. The V gene's germline CDR1 is LNHDA and CDR2 SQIVND (reference sequence). For the CDR3, the DNA is TGTGCCAGTAGCACCCCGGGGGAGGGAAGTCAGCCCCAGCATTTT. Translation gives CASSTPGEGSQPQHF. The full variable domain, its missing parts supplied by reference TRBV19 and TRBJ1-5, is DGGITQSPKYLFRKEGQNVTLSCEQNLNHDAMYWYRQDPGQGLRLIYYSQIVNDFQKGDIAEGYSVSREKKESFPLTVTSAQKNPTAFYLCASSTPGEGSQPQHFGDGTRLSIL.

This chain uses TRBV10-3 with TRBJ1-2; 7 nucleotides line up with TRBD1. This CDR3 contains 11 residues. V lost 8 bases, J lost 5 bases, and 2 bases stayed unmatched. Germline V CDR1 and CDR2: ENHRY, SYGVKD. CDR3 sequence: CAIEGAYGYTF. CDR3 nucleotides: TGTGCCATCGAGGGGGCGTATGGCTACACCTTC.

This rearrangement joins TRBV2 to TRBJ2-2, with D possibly TRBD2 on 6 matching bases. Germline loops: CDR1 SNHLY, CDR2 FYNNEI. V was clipped by 6 bases and J by 6 bases, with 17 bases between them. The CDR3 consists of 15 residues. The chain's CDR3 is CASSPEEGRAGELFF. The CDR3, as DNA: TGTGCCAGCAGCCCTGAGGAGGGGCGGGCCGGGGAGCTGTTTTTT.

The chain joins TRBV7-2 to TRBJ2-7; D is perhaps TRBD2 (6 bases). The CDR3 extends over 15 amino acids. Germline V gives CDR1 SGHTA, CDR2 FQGNSA. Deletions cut 1 base from V and 1 base from J, with 11 bases between. CDR3 region: CASSLGGGTSYEQYF. Written as DNA, the CDR3 is TGTGCCAGCAGCTTAGGAGGCGGGACTTCCTACGAGCAGTACTTC.

V usage is TRBV6-5 and J usage is TRBJ2-5; 12 bases match TRBD2. CDR1 is MNHEY and CDR2 is SVGAGI in the germline V gene. V was clipped by 3 bases and J by 4 bases; unmatched bases: 6. The CDR3 has 16 amino acids. The CDR3 sequence is CASSYRETSGGETQYF. CDR3 DNA: TGTGCCAGCAGTTATCGGGAGACTAGCGGGGGAGAGACCCAGTACTTC.

The chain uses TRBV30 and TRBJ1-2; D is unresolved. The ends were cut back, 4 bases at V and 2 bases at J, with 11 bases in the middle. CDR1 is GTSNPN and CDR2 is SVGIG in the germline V gene (reference sequence). The CDR3 extends over 13 amino acids. In DNA form, the CDR3 reads TGTGCCTGGACTCTTAACGGGAACTATGGCTACACCTTC. Translated, it gives CAWTLNGNYGYTF. Together with reference TRBV30 and TRBJ1-2, the CDR3 gives the full variable domain: SQTIHQWPATLVQPVGSPLSLECTVEGTSNPNLYWYRQAAGRGLQLLFYSVGIGQISSEVPQNLSASRPQDRQFILSSKKLLLSDSGFYLCAWTLNGNYGYTFGSGTRLTVV.

The J gene is TRBJ1-1, the V gene TRBV19, with 7 positions matching TRBD1. CDR1 and CDR2 from the germline V gene are LNHDA and SQIVND (reference sequence). The V segment lost 6 bases and the J segment 4 bases; nucleotides outside the gene matches: 8. The CDR3 has 14 amino acids. The CDR3 coding sequence is TGTGCCAGTAGCCTTCCAGGGGGAGGCACTGAAGCTTTCTTT. Translating it yields CASSLPGGGTEAFF. Full variable domain (rest looked up from reference TRBV19 and TRBJ1-1): DGGITQSPKYLFRKEGQNVTLSCEQNLNHDAMYWYRQDPGQGLRLIYYSQIVNDFQKGDIAEGYSVSREKKESFPLTVTSAQKNPTAFYLCASSLPGGGTEAFFGQGTRLTVV.

The rearrangement links TRBV7-6 to TRBJ1-1; the match to TRBD1 covers 7 bases. The CDR3 is made up of 15 amino acids. J gave up 3 bases and V 3 bases, and 7 bases lay outside the gene matches. Germline V gene sequence: CDR1 SGHVS, CDR2 FNYEAQ. The CDR3 is CASSLTGNGDTEAFF. In DNA form, the CDR3 reads TGTGCCAGCAGCTTGACAGGGAACGGGGACACTGAAGCTTTCTTT.

J is TRBJ1-1 and V is TRBV5-1; D is undetermined. CDR1 and CDR2 (germline): SGHRS, YFSETQ. The CDR3 sequence is 14 residues long. V lost 1 base to trimming and J lost 4 bases, with 11 bases between them. The CDR3 region is CASSLNGVGTEAFF. CDR3 bases: TGCGCCAGCAGCTTGAACGGGGTGGGCACTGAAGCTTTCTTT.

This sequence joins TRBV30 and TRBJ2-7; TRBD1 agrees at 9 bases. CDR1 and CDR2 (germline): GTSNPN, SVGIG (reference sequence). The CDR3 has 14 residues. The J segment lost 2 bases and the V segment lost 3 bases, leaving 5 bases of the junction unmatched. The CDR3 coding sequence is TGTGCCTGGAGGGCCGGGACAGGGCCCTACGAGCAGTACTTC. Translation gives CAWRAGTGPYEQYF.